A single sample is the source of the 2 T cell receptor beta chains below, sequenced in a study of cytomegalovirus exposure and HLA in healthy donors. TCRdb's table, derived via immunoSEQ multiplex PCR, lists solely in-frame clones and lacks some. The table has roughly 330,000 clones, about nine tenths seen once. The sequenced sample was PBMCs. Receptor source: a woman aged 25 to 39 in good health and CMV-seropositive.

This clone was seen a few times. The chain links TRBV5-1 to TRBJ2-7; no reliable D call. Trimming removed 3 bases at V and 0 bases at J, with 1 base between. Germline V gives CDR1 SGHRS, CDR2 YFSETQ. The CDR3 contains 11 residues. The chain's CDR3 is CASSYSYEQYF. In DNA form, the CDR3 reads TGCGCCAGCAGCTACTCCTACGAGCAGTACTTC.

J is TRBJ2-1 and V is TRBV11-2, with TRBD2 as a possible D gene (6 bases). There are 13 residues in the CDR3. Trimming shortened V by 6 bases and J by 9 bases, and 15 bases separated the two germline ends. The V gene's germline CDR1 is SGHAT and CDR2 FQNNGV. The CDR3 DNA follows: TGTGCCAGCAGGGGCGGGGCTACAGGTGAGCAGTTCTTC. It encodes CASRGGATGEQFF.